Sequencing of this T cell receptor (beta chain) was carried out in a study of control samples from healthy donors and cancer patients. CDR3 length: 15 residues. CDR1 is SGHTA and CDR2 is FQGNSA in the germline V gene. Trimming pared 2 bases from V and 3 bases from J, leaving 13 bases between. The method was immunoSEQ multiplex PCR; TCRdb's version includes in-frame clones alone and lacks a portion of them. The sample has roughly 100,000 clones, approximately 90% seen once. Input material: blood. The sequence was collected from a woman aged 18-29 years in good health. This chain uses TRBV7-2 with TRBJ1-2; D is uncertain. The CDR3 nucleotides are TGTGCCAGCAGCTTAACAAGGATAGGGCACTATGGCTACACCTTC. Translated, it gives CASSLTRIGHYGYTF.